Following are 26 T cell receptor beta chains from one sample sequenced in a study of cytomegalovirus exposure and HLA in healthy donors. Amplification used 60 Vbeta primers and 13 Jbeta primers. Some clones are missing from TCRdb's copy, which holds only in-frame ones; the method was immunoSEQ multiplex PCR. The sample gives approximately 170,000 clones, about 80% of which show up once; under 3% is in the top ten. Sequenced: PBMCs. The receptors originated from a woman aged 50 to 65 in good health and CMV-seronegative.

The chain recombines TRBV18 with TRBJ1-1; D is uncertain. The CDR3 is 16 residues long. Per germline, CDR1 KGHSH and CDR2 LQKENI. Trimming left V 1 base short and J 4 bases short, with 16 bases between. CDR3 protein: CASSPLGQDDSTEAFF. In nucleotides, the CDR3 is TGTGCCAGCTCACCACTTGGGCAGGATGATTCCACTGAAGCTTTCTTT.

The CDR3 loop reads CASSLVQGRAGKLFF. The DNA of the CDR3 is TGTGCCAGCAGCTTAGTTCAGGGGAGGGCGGGAAAACTGTTTTTT. The V gene is TRBV11-2, the J gene TRBJ1-4; D possibly corresponds to TRBD1 (6 bases). Trimming stripped 1 base from V and 10 bases from J, with 16 bases between. CDR3 length: 15 amino acids. Germline-derived CDR1 and CDR2 are SGHAT and FQNNGV.

DNA for the CDR3: TGTGCCAGCAGCCGGACACCCCAGCCCCAGCATTTT. Translation gives CASSRTPQPQHF. This chain links TRBV6-5 with TRBJ1-5; a possible D gene is TRBD1 (5 bases). The CDR3 is 12 amino acids. The V end was cut by 6 bases, the J end by 7 bases, with 10 bases between. Germline-derived CDR1 and CDR2 are MNHEY and SVGAGI.

This chain joins TRBV21-1 and TRBJ2-3; no DNA check was done on the table's D call, TRBD1. TRBV21-1 is a pseudogene locus. The CDR3 is 16 residues long. In DNA, the CDR3 is TGTGCCAGCAGCCTATCGGCGGCAGGGGGCACAGATACGCAGTATTTT. Translating it yields CASSLSAAGGTDTQYF.

The V gene is TRBV27, the J gene TRBJ2-3; 15 bases map to TRBD2. CDR1 and CDR2 from the germline V gene are MNHEY and SMNVEV (reference sequence). The CDR3 length is 16 residues. V shed 6 bases, J shed 3 bases, and the junction held 4 bases outside the gene matches. CDR3 loop: CASRGLAGGFTDTQYF. The DNA for the CDR3 is TGTGCCAGCAGAGGACTAGCGGGGGGGTTTACAGATACGCAGTATTTT.

V gene TRBV6-5 combines with J gene TRBJ2-5; 9 nucleotides align to TRBD2. Germline V CDR1 and CDR2: MNHEY, SVGAGI. V lost 0 bases, J lost 3 bases, and 5 bases stayed unmatched. The length of the CDR3 is 16 residues. DNA for the CDR3: TGTGCCAGCAGTTACTCCGCTGGCGGGAGGGAAGAGACCCAGTACTTC. Amino acids: CASSYSAGGREETQYF.

The chain uses TRBV7-2 and TRBJ1-5; D not resolved. Trimming took 2 bases from V and 1 from J, leaving 15 bases between them. The germline gives CDR1 SGHTA, CDR2 FQGNSA. The CDR3 spans 17 residues. The CDR3 spells CASSLYGGTRSNQPQHF. In nucleotides, the CDR3 is TGTGCCAGCAGCTTATACGGCGGAACGAGGAGCAATCAGCCCCAGCATTTT.

The chain combines TRBV7-9 with TRBJ2-3; TRBD1 is a possible D gene (6 bases). Germline V gene data show CDR1 as SEHNR and CDR2 as FQNEAQ (reference sequence). CDR3 length equals 16 residues. The germline V and J ends were trimmed by 0 bases and 0 bases, with 10 bases remaining between them. The CDR3 DNA reads TGTGCCAGCAGCTTAGCGGCAGGGGCTAGCACAGATACGCAGTATTTT. Its translation: CASSLAAGASTDTQYF.

This chain uses TRBV25-1 with TRBJ2-3; D remains ambiguous. V was clipped by 5 bases and J by 4 bases, with 13 bases between them. The CDR3 loop spans 14 amino acids. CDR1 is MGHDK and CDR2 is SYGVNS in the germline V gene. For the CDR3, the DNA is TGTGCCAGCAGTTTAGGAGTATTGGCAGATACGCAGTATTTT. Encoded protein: CASSLGVLADTQYF. The variable domain in full, with the rest retrieved from reference TRBV25-1 and TRBJ2-3, is EADIYQTPRYLVIGTGKKITLECSQTMGHDKMYWYQQDPGMELHLIHYSYGVNSTEKGDLSSESTVSRIRTEHFPLTLESARPSHTSQYLCASSLGVLADTQYFGPGTRLTVL.

With regard to this clone: The sample has other DNA sequences that encode this CDR3 too. The chain has TRBV20-1 and TRBJ2-7, with a tentative D call TRBD1 (6 bases). Germline CDR1 reads DFQATT; CDR2 reads SNEGSKA (reference sequence). This CDR3 is built from 11 residues. Deletions cut 3 bases from V and 3 bases from J, with 6 bases between. CDR3 sequence: CSARDSYEQYF. The CDR3 DNA reads as TGCAGTGCTAGGGACAGCTACGAGCAGTACTTC.

The gene calls are TRBV28 and TRBJ1-1; D not certain. The CDR3 spans 12 residues. Trimming took off 10 bases at V and 8 bases at J, with 17 bases between the two ends. CDR1 is MDHEN and CDR2 is SYDVKM in the germline V gene. CDR3 bases: TGTGCCACCCACTTGCGGGCCCACGAAGCTTTCTTT. This codes for CATHLRAHEAFF.

The chain joins TRBV7-9 to TRBJ2-5; the match to TRBD2 covers 8 bases. Germline V gene data show CDR1 as SEHNR and CDR2 as FQNEAQ (reference sequence). The CDR3 totals 14 residues. The CDR3 here is CSTSLSGGRETQYF. DNA for the CDR3: TGTTCCACCTCTCTATCGGGAGGGCGAGAGACCCAGTACTTC.

This chain joins TRBV7-2 and TRBJ2-1; D ambiguous. CDR1 is SGHTA and CDR2 is FQGNSA in the germline V gene. The germline V and J ends were trimmed by 1 base and 0 bases, with 16 bases remaining between them. The CDR3 consists of 18 residues. Here the CDR3 reads CASSLGLGSPNSYNEQFF. CDR3 in DNA: TGTGCCAGCAGCTTAGGGTTGGGTAGCCCTAACTCCTACAATGAGCAGTTCTTC.

J is TRBJ2-5 and V is TRBV19; the D is unclear. Trimming pared 8 bases from V and 5 bases from J, leaving 12 bases between. Germline CDR1 is LNHDA and CDR2 is SQIVND (reference sequence). The CDR3 consists of 12 residues. The CDR3 bases are TGTGCCAGTTCTGACGTCAGGGAGACCCAGTACTTC. Translation: CASSDVRETQYF.

V gene TRBV18 combines with J gene TRBJ2-5; D ambiguous. The CDR3 totals 13 residues. Germline CDR1 KGHSH, CDR2 LQKENI. With 1 base removed from V and 5 bases from J, the gap between germline ends came to 8 bases. The CDR3 DNA reads TGTGCCAGCTCACCACGAGCACTTGAGACCCAGTACTTC. Its protein is CASSPRALETQYF.

In nucleotides, the CDR3 is TGTGCCAGCAGTTTTGGCCCGAGGAGTGACACTGAAGCTTTCTTT. Protein: CASSFGPRSDTEAFF. This chain links TRBV27 with TRBJ1-1; the D is unclear. Trimming cost V 3 bases and J 3 bases, with 14 bases left between them. This CDR3 comprises 15 residues. Per the germline V gene, CDR1 is MNHEY and CDR2 is SMNVEV (reference sequence).

This clone showed up just once. The chain joins TRBV5-1 to TRBJ2-5; weak D call: TRBD2 (6 bases). This CDR3 spans 16 amino acids. Trimming removed 1 base from V and 2 bases from J, with 15 bases in between. CDR1 is SGHRS and CDR2 is YFSETQ in the germline V gene. Written as DNA, the CDR3 is TGCGCCAGCAGCTTGAGTGGGCGACTAGTTCAAGAGACCCAGTACTTC. Protein: CASSLSGRLVQETQYF.

J is TRBJ2-1 and V is TRBV7-2, with TRBD2 matching over 7 bases. The ends lost 1 base at V and 7 bases at J; junction bases unmatched: 7. This CDR3 is built from 15 residues. Germline V gene lookup returns CDR1 SGHTA and CDR2 FQGNSA. CDR3 in amino acids: CASSLGGSGSNEQFF. The DNA of the CDR3 is TGTGCCAGCAGCTTAGGGGGTAGCGGGTCAAATGAGCAGTTCTTC.

The CDR3 here is CASRPSGAYTDTQYF. In nucleotides, the CDR3 is TGTGCCAGCCGCCCCTCTGGGGCCTACACAGATACGCAGTATTTT. The chain joins TRBV6-5 to TRBJ2-3, with D perhaps TRBD1 (5 bases). V gave up 8 bases and J gave up 2 bases, with 17 bases separating them. This CDR3 contains 15 residues. Germline lookup yields CDR1 MNHEY and CDR2 SVGAGI.

This chain links TRBV10-3 with TRBJ2-7, with D perhaps matching TRBD1 (6 bases). The CDR3 covers 12 residues. V lost 5 bases, J lost 7 bases, and 12 bases lay in between. Germline V gene data show CDR1 as ENHRY and CDR2 as SYGVKD. The CDR3 coding sequence is TGTGCCATCAGTCCACAGGGTAGGGAGCAGTACTTC. Protein: CAISPQGREQYF.

The V gene is TRBV18, the J gene TRBJ2-7, with 7 bases lining up with TRBD2. Germline V lookup: CDR1 KGHSH, CDR2 LQKENI. CDR3 size: 14 residues. J was trimmed by 4 bases and V by 6 bases; bases with no gene match: 9. The CDR3 bases are TGTGCCAGCTCCAACCGGGACTACCCTTACGAGCAGTACTTC. Amino acid sequence: CASSNRDYPYEQYF.

The chain joins TRBV6-5 to TRBJ1-6, with D unresolved. The CDR3 has 14 amino acids. V dropped 5 bases and J dropped 5 bases, with 10 bases sitting between them. CDR1 is MNHEY and CDR2 is SVGAGI in the germline V gene. Here the CDR3 reads CASSTSGNNSPLHF. Written as DNA, the CDR3 is TGTGCCAGCAGTACATCCGGGAATAATTCACCCCTCCACTTT.

The chain employs TRBV19 and TRBJ2-7; tentative D call: TRBD1 (5 bases). The V end was cut by 7 bases, the J end by 2 bases, with 21 bases between. The CDR3 consists of 16 residues. Germline CDR1 is LNHDA and CDR2 is SQIVND (reference sequence). As DNA, the CDR3 is TGTGCCAGTAAAAACCAGAGTGGGGCAGCTACCTACGAGCAGTACTTC. The encoded protein is CASKNQSGAATYEQYF.

This clone has more than one count but fewer than ten. The chain links TRBV15 to TRBJ2-7; 7 positions match TRBD2. The CDR3 extends over 14 amino acids. Germline V gene data show CDR1 as LNHNV and CDR2 as YYDKDF (reference sequence). V lost 2 bases and J lost 4; bases outside the gene matches: 5. CDR3 sequence reads: CATSRTWGGYEQYF. The CDR3 DNA is TGTGCCACCAGCAGAACGTGGGGGGGTTACGAGCAGTACTTC. The full variable domain, its missing parts supplied by reference TRBV15 and TRBJ2-7, is DAMVIQNPRYQVTQFGKPVTLSCSQTLNHNVMYWYQQKSSQAPKLLFHYYDKDFNNEADTPDNFQSRRPNTSFCFLDIRSPGLGDTAMYLCATSRTWGGYEQYFGPGTRLTVT.

V usage is TRBV5-1 and J usage is TRBJ1-1; a weak D match, TRBD1 (5 bases). This CDR3 is built from 14 residues. The V end lost 0 bases, the J end lost 4 bases, and 10 bases lay between the germline ends. Looked up from germline, CDR1 is SGHRS and CDR2 is YFSETQ. The CDR3 loop is CASSLDQGTTEAFF. The CDR3 DNA reads as TGCGCCAGCAGCTTGGATCAGGGTACCACTGAAGCTTTCTTT.

The rearrangement links TRBV5-4 to TRBJ1-2; 11 bases agree with TRBD1. The germline gives CDR1 SGHNT, CDR2 YYREEE (reference sequence). V trimming: 4 bases; J trimming: 1 base; junction bases outside the gene matches: 3. The CDR3 has 15 residues. DNA of the CDR3: TGTGCCAGCAGCCCTGGGACAGGGGGTAACTATGGCTACACCTTC. Translation: CASSPGTGGNYGYTF.